A single sample gave rise to the 27 T cell receptor beta chains below, sequenced in a study of shared clonotypes between healthy human individuals. TCRdb's copy holds only in-frame clones and misses some; the assay was immunoSEQ multiplex PCR. The table has approximately 2.5 million clones, approximately 92% seen once. Sequenced material: naive CD4+ T cells sorted from blood. Subset: CD45RA+ positively selected. The source is a man aged 18 to 35 in good health.

The chain uses TRBV11-2 and TRBJ1-3; possible D gene TRBD1, 5 bases. The V and J ends lost 4 bases and 0 bases respectively, with 16 bases between them. Per the germline V gene, CDR1 is SGHAT and CDR2 is FQNNGV. The CDR3 sequence is 17 residues long. The CDR3 nucleotides read TGTGCCAGCAGCTCCCGGGGGGGGAAGAACTCTGGAAACACCATATATTTT. This codes for CASSSRGGKNSGNTIYF.

This clone was counted between two and nine times. CDR3 loop: CASSLSVGRFF. The CDR3, as DNA: TGTGCCAGCAGCTTATCCGTAGGACGTTTCTTT. The chain uses TRBV7-9 and TRBJ1-1; the D is unclear. The germline V and J ends were trimmed by 2 bases and 13 bases, with 11 bases remaining between them. Germline V CDR1 and CDR2: SEHNR, FQNEAQ (reference sequence). The CDR3 is made up of 11 amino acids.

The gene calls are TRBV7-8 and TRBJ2-7; TRBD1 aligns across 8 bases. The J segment lost 7 bases and the V segment lost 5 bases, leaving 7 bases of the junction unmatched. Germline V gene data show CDR1 as SGHVS and CDR2 as FQNEAQ. The CDR3 length is 13 residues. CDR3 in amino acids: CASSGRTGWEQYF. The CDR3, as DNA: TGTGCCAGCAGCGGTCGGACAGGGTGGGAGCAGTACTTC. The whole variable domain, filled in from reference TRBV7-8 and TRBJ2-7, reads GAGVSQSPRYKVAKRGQDVALRCDPISGHVSLFWYQQALGQGPEFLTYFQNEAQLDKSGLPSDRFFAERPEGSVSTLKIQRTQQEDSAVYLCASSGRTGWEQYFGPGTRLTVT.

This chain links TRBV4-2 with TRBJ2-2; maybe TRBD2 (5 bases). Germline values: CDR1 LGHNA, CDR2 YNFKEQ. V was shortened by 1 base and J by 4 bases, with 10 bases between the two germline ends. This CDR3 spans 15 amino acids. CDR3 coding DNA: TGTGCCAGCAGCCAAGGGGAGCTTACCACCGGGGAGCTGTTTTTT. Its translation is CASSQGELTTGELFF.

As for this clone: The sample contains more than one DNA sequence encoding this CDR3. V usage is TRBV18 and J usage is TRBJ2-1; perhaps TRBD1 as D (5 bases). The germline V gene encodes CDR1 KGHSH and CDR2 LQKENI. V lost 0 bases, J lost 6 bases, and 6 bases lay in between. The CDR3 has 13 residues. The DNA of the CDR3 is TGTGCCAGCTCACCACCAGGGGTCAATGAGCAGTTCTTC. Its protein product is CASSPPGVNEQFF.

The chain couples TRBV5-1 to TRBJ1-1, with 7 positions matching TRBD1. Germline CDR1 SGHRS, CDR2 YFSETQ. Trimming at V came to 0 bases and at J to 7 bases, leaving 3 bases not matched to a gene. This CDR3 has 13 amino acids. The chain's CDR3 is CASSLGGQFEAFF. Written as DNA, the CDR3 is TGCGCCAGCAGCTTGGGGGGACAGTTTGAAGCTTTCTTT.

This clone was picked up one time. The chain links TRBV18 to TRBJ1-1, with unresolved D. The CDR3 consists of 15 residues. V was shortened by 0 bases and J by 0 bases, with 8 bases between the two germline ends. Germline CDR1 reads KGHSH; CDR2 reads LQKENI. CDR3 protein: CASSPPAVMNTEAFF. In nucleotides, the CDR3 is TGTGCCAGCTCACCACCAGCAGTAATGAACACTGAAGCTTTCTTT.

The CDR3, as DNA: TGTGCCAGCAGCGCCGGAAGACTAGCGGGAGCCCCCCAAGAGACCCAGTACTTC. Its protein product is CASSAGRLAGAPQETQYF. J is TRBJ2-5 and V is TRBV7-9, with TRBD2 matching 12 bases. The CDR3 sequence is 18 residues long. In germline, CDR1 is SEHNR, CDR2 FQNEAQ (reference sequence). The junction had 11 bases not matched to a gene; V was cut back by 5 bases and J by 1 base.

The chain uses TRBV6-6 and TRBJ2-7, with 9 bases that match TRBD2. The V gene end was trimmed by 8 bases and the J gene end by 1 base; junction bases not matched to a gene: 6. Germline assignment: CDR1 MNHNY and CDR2 SVGAGI (reference sequence). The CDR3 spans 14 residues. For the CDR3, the DNA is TGTGCCAGCCAAGGGACTAGCTTTTCCTACGAGCAGTACTTC. Its translation is CASQGTSFSYEQYF.

The chain carries TRBV6-5 and TRBJ2-3, with D maybe TRBD1 (5 bases). V lost 8 bases, J lost 2 bases, and 11 bases lay in between. The CDR3 extends over 13 amino acids. CDR1 and CDR2 from the germline V gene are MNHEY and SVGAGI. As DNA, the CDR3 is TGTGCCAGCCAGGGATCCTTCACAGATACGCAGTATTTT. Protein sequence: CASQGSFTDTQYF.

The chain is built from TRBV10-3 and TRBJ1-5; D remains unclear. CDR3 size: 13 residues. The germline CDR1 and CDR2 sequences are ENHRY and SYGVKD. The V and J ends lost 1 base and 9 bases respectively, with 10 bases between them. CDR3 sequence reads: CAISELSDSPQHF. CDR3 sequence (DNA): TGTGCCATCAGTGAGTTGTCGGATTCGCCCCAGCATTTT.

The chain is built from TRBV19 and TRBJ1-3, with D maybe TRBD1 (5 bases). The CDR3 is made up of 15 amino acids. V dropped 3 bases and J dropped 1 base, with 10 bases sitting between them. The germline CDR1 and CDR2 sequences are LNHDA and SQIVND (reference sequence). The CDR3 reads CASSIGHRSGNTIYF. The CDR3 bases are TGTGCCAGTAGTATCGGGCACAGGTCTGGAAACACCATATATTTT.

The chain carries TRBV19 and TRBJ2-1, with D maybe TRBD2 (5 bases). Trimming took 5 bases from V and 4 from J, leaving 18 bases between them. The CDR3 spans 16 residues. CDR1 is LNHDA and CDR2 is SQIVND in the germline V gene (reference sequence). As DNA, the CDR3 is TGTGCCAGTAGTTACCGCCCGGGGAGAGCGTACAATGAGCAGTTCTTC. Protein sequence: CASSYRPGRAYNEQFF.

J is TRBJ1-3 and V is TRBV6-5, with D unclear. V shed 8 bases and J shed 5 bases, with 4 bases lying between them. The CDR3 spans 10 residues. Germline-derived CDR1 and CDR2 are MNHEY and SVGAGI. CDR3: CASGRNTIYF. CDR3 bases: TGTGCCAGCGGGAGAAACACCATATATTTT.

CDR3: CASSGSGQGNYGYTF. As DNA, the CDR3 is TGTGCCAGCAGCGGGTCGGGACAGGGGAACTATGGCTACACCTTC. The gene calls are TRBV6-6 and TRBJ1-2; 10 bases match TRBD1. The V gene's germline CDR1 is MNHNY and CDR2 SVGAGI (reference sequence). CDR3 size: 15 residues. With V trimmed by 6 bases and J by 2 bases, 6 bases remained unmatched.

The V gene is TRBV30, the J gene TRBJ1-1; D might be TRBD1 (6 bases). The germline V gene has CDR1 GTSNPN and CDR2 SVGIG (reference sequence). CDR3 length: 13 amino acids. Trimming pared 8 bases from V and 2 bases from J, leaving 15 bases between. The CDR3, as DNA: TGTGCCCAAGTTCTTGGGGGCAACACTGAAGCTTTCTTT. Translated, it gives CAQVLGGNTEAFF.

The V and J genes are TRBV9 and TRBJ2-1; the match to TRBD2 covers 8 bases. Germline V gene data show CDR1 as SGDLS and CDR2 as YYNGEE. V was clipped by 7 bases and J by 7 bases; unmatched bases: 10. The CDR3 is made up of 14 amino acids. The CDR3 region has the DNA TGTGCCAGCGGAAGCGGGGGCTTGGGGAATGAGCAGTTCTTC. Its translation: CASGSGGLGNEQFF. Variable domain in full (rest from reference TRBV9 and TRBJ2-1): DSGVTQTPKHLITATGQRVTLRCSPRSGDLSVYWYQQSLDQGLQFLIQYYNGEERAKGNILERFSAQQFPDLHSELNLSSLELGDSALYFCASGSGGLGNEQFFGPGTRLTVL.

This clone was found a few times. The chain recombines TRBV29-1 with TRBJ1-1; 9 nucleotides align to TRBD1. This CDR3 has 12 residues. Per the germline V gene, CDR1 is SQVTM and CDR2 is ANQGSEA. The ends lost 8 bases at V and 1 base at J; junction bases unmatched: 2. The DNA for the CDR3 is TGCAGCATGGACAGGGGGAACACTGAAGCTTTCTTT. This sequence encodes CSMDRGNTEAFF.

The CDR3, as DNA: TGTGCCAGCAGCCCTTGGACTAGCGGGAGTGTGGGGGAGCAGTACTTC. Protein product: CASSPWTSGSVGEQYF. The V gene is TRBV5-5, the J gene TRBJ2-7, with TRBD2 identical over 13 bases. The length of the CDR3 is 16 residues. V gave up 4 bases and J gave up 7 bases; unmatched junction bases: 11. Germline lookup yields CDR1 SGHKS and CDR2 YYEKEE (reference sequence).

This chain joins TRBV27 and TRBJ2-7; the match to TRBD1 covers 8 bases. CDR1 and CDR2 (germline): MNHEY, SMNVEV (reference sequence). V was pared by 5 bases and J by 3 bases, with 24 bases of the junction left unmatched. This CDR3 is 20 amino acids long. CDR3 sequence (DNA): TGTGCCAGCAGTAAACCTCTCCCCGCTGCAGGGGGCGGGTCGGACTACGAGCAGTACTTC. Protein sequence: CASSKPLPAAGGGSDYEQYF.

The rearrangement links TRBV2 to TRBJ2-5; TRBD2 aligns across 7 bases. The CDR3 is 13 residues long. Germline trimming cut 7 bases from V and 3 bases from J; bases unmatched to any gene: 5. Germline V gives CDR1 SNHLY, CDR2 FYNNEI. CDR3 in amino acids: CASTPRGEETQYF. DNA of the CDR3: TGTGCCAGCACCCCCCGGGGGGAAGAGACCCAGTACTTC.

This sequence joins TRBV5-6 and TRBJ2-2; D is uncertain. The CDR3 runs 15 residues. V lost 0 bases to trimming and J lost 0 bases, with 6 bases between them. The germline gives CDR1 SGHDT, CDR2 YYEEEE. The CDR3 protein is CASSLASANTGELFF. The CDR3 coding sequence is TGTGCCAGCAGCTTGGCCTCCGCGAACACCGGGGAGCTGTTTTTT.

The chain is built from TRBV6-1 and TRBJ2-7; no reliable D call. There are 15 residues in the CDR3. Per the germline V gene, CDR1 is MNHNS and CDR2 is SASEGT. The germline V and J ends were trimmed by 0 bases and 4 bases, with 13 bases remaining between them. The CDR3 loop reads CASSEATGQPYEQYF. The CDR3 bases are TGTGCCAGCAGTGAAGCAACCGGCCAACCGTACGAGCAGTACTTC.

This sequence joins TRBV2 and TRBJ2-7; possibly TRBD1 for D (6 bases). The V gene lost 9 bases and the J gene lost 5 bases, with 17 bases spanning the gap. The CDR3 is 13 residues long. Germline V gene sequence: CDR1 SNHLY, CDR2 FYNNEI. Written as DNA, the CDR3 is TGTGCCAGTACTATTACAGGGTCCCACGAGCAGTACTTC. Its translation is CASTITGSHEQYF.

This chain uses TRBV4-1 with TRBJ2-5; TRBD2 aligns across 7 bases. This CDR3 comprises 17 residues. With 0 bases clipped from V and 5 bases from J, the junction kept 12 bases outside the gene matches. Germline CDR1 is MGHRA and CDR2 is YSYEKL. The CDR3 DNA reads as TGCGCCAGCAGCCAAGATCTGGGCGGGAGCGTGTGGGAGACCCAGTACTTC. This gives the protein CASSQDLGGSVWETQYF.

This clone has a single count. This chain connects TRBV15 to TRBJ1-3; unclear D gene. V lost 0 bases to trimming and J lost 0 bases, with 12 bases between them. The CDR3 is made up of 17 amino acids. Germline V gene data show CDR1 as LNHNV and CDR2 as YYDKDF (reference sequence). The CDR3 is CATSRDWTDNSGNTIYF. As DNA, the CDR3 is TGTGCCACCAGCAGAGATTGGACGGATAACTCTGGAAACACCATATATTTT.

V usage is TRBV19 and J usage is TRBJ2-7, with 9 bases identical to TRBD1. The ends lost 5 bases at V and 3 bases at J; junction bases unmatched: 8. Germline assignment: CDR1 LNHDA and CDR2 SQIVND (reference sequence). The CDR3 sequence is 15 residues long. CDR3 coding DNA: TGTGCCAGTAGTCTAGCCGGGACAGGGTACTACGAGCAGTACTTC. It yields the protein CASSLAGTGYYEQYF.